The next 4 T cell receptor beta chains were all read from a single sample in a study of shared clonotypes between healthy human individuals. Generated by immunoSEQ multiplex PCR, the TCRdb table keeps only in-frame clones and is missing some. The profile shows about 2 million clones, roughly 94% of them singletons. Cells designated naive CD8 were CD45RO-negative and were positively selected for CCR7, with terminally differentiated effector memory CD45RA+ cells excluded. Sequenced material: naive CD8+ T cells sorted from blood. Receptors originate from a man younger than 35 in good health.

The V and J genes are TRBV7-9 and TRBJ2-3, with D possibly TRBD1 on 6 matching bases. CDR1 and CDR2 (germline): SEHNR, FQNEAQ (reference sequence). The CDR3 runs to 14 residues. Trimming removed 1 base at V and 5 bases at J, with 10 bases between. In DNA form, the CDR3 reads TGTGCCAGCAGCTTAGAACAGGGAAAAGATACGCAGTATTTT. It is translated as CASSLEQGKDTQYF.

V gene TRBV6-5 combines with J gene TRBJ2-5; TRBD1 is a possible D gene (6 bases). Trimming cost V 6 bases and J 4 bases, with 18 bases left between them. The CDR3 has 15 amino acids. Germline-derived CDR1 and CDR2 are MNHEY and SVGAGI. CDR3 DNA: TGTGCCAGCAGCAGAGGGGGTGAGGACGCAGAGACCCAGTACTTC. Translation: CASSRGGEDAETQYF.

This chain connects TRBV9 to TRBJ1-1; possibly TRBD1 for D (6 bases). The CDR3 has 17 amino acids. V lost 4 bases to trimming and J lost 0 bases, with 19 bases between them. Per the germline V gene, CDR1 is SGDLS and CDR2 is YYNGEE. CDR3 DNA: TGTGCCAGCAGCCCCCGTCAGGGGAGGGGAATGAACACTGAAGCTTTCTTT. Amino acid sequence: CASSPRQGRGMNTEAFF.

The chain carries TRBV29-1 and TRBJ1-1; no clear D. V was trimmed by 3 bases and J by 3 bases, leaving 11 bases between them. The germline CDR1 and CDR2 sequences are SQVTM and ANQGSEA. CDR3 length equals 13 residues. Written as DNA, the CDR3 is TGCAGCGTTGACTCACAAAGGGACACTGAAGCTTTCTTT. It encodes CSVDSQRDTEAFF. Looking up the rest from reference TRBV29-1 and TRBJ1-1 gives the full variable domain: SAVISQKPSRDICQRGTSLTIQCQVDSQVTMMFWYRQQPGQSLTLIATANQGSEATYESGFVIDKFPISRPNLTFSTLTVSNMSPEDSSIYLCSVDSQRDTEAFFGQGTRLTVV.